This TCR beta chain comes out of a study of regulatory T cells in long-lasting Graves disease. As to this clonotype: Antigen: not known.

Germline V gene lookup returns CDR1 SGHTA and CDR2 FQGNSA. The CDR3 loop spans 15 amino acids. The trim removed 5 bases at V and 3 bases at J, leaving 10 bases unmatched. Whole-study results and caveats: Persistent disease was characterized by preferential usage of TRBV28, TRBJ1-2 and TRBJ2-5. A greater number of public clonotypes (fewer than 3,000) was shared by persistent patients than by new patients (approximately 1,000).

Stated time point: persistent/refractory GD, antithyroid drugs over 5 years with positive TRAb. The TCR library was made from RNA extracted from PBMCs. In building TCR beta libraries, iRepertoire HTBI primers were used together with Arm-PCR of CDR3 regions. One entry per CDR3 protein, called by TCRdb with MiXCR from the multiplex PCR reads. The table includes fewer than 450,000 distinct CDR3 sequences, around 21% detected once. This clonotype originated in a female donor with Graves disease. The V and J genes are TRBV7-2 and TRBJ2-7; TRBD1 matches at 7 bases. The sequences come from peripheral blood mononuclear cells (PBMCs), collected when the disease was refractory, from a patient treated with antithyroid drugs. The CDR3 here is CASSPTPGQNYEQYF. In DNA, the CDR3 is TGTGCCAGCAGCCCGACGCCGGGACAGAACTACGAGCAGTACTTC.